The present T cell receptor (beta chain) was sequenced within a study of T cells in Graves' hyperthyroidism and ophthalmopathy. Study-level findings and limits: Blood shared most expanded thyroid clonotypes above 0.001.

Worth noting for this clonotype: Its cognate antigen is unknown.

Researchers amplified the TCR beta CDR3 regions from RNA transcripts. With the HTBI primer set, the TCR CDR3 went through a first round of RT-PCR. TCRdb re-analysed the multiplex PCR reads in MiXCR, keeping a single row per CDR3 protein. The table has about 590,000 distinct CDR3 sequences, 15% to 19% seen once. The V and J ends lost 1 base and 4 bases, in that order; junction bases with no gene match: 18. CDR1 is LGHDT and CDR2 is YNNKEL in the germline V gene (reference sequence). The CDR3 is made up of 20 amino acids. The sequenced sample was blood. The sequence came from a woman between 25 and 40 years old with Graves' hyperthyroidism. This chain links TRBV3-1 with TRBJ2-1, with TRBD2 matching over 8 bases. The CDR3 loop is CASSQVFSGSLPLTYNEQFF. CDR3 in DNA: TGTGCCAGCAGCCAAGTTTTCAGCGGGAGTTTGCCCTTGACTTACAATGAGCAGTTCTTC.